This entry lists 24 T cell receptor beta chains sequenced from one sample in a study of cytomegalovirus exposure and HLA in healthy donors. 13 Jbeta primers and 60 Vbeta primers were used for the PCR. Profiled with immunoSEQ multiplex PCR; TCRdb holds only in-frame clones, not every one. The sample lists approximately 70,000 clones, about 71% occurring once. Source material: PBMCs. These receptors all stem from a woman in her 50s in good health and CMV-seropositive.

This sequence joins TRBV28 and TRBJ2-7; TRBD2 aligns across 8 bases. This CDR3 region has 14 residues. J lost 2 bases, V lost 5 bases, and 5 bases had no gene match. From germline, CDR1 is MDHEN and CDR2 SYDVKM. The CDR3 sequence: CASSVGTRPYEQYF. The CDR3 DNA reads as TGTGCCAGCAGTGTGGGGACTAGACCCTACGAGCAGTACTTC.

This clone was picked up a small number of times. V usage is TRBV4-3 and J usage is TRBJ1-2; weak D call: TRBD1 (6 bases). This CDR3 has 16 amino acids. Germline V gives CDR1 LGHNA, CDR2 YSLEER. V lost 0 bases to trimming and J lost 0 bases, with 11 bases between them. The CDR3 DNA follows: TGCGCCAGCAGCCAAGATAGCAGGGGCGCTAACTATGGCTACACCTTC. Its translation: CASSQDSRGANYGYTF.

The CDR3 DNA is TGTGCCAGCAGCGAACGGGCGGGGTCCAGCGAGCAGTACTTC. Residues: CASSERAGSSEQYF. The chain couples TRBV7-2 to TRBJ2-7, with D tentatively TRBD2 (6 bases). The CDR3 is 14 amino acids. The V end was cut by 5 bases, the J end by 6 bases, with 17 bases between. CDR1 is SGHTA, CDR2 FQGNSA, per germline.

The CDR3: CASSPSAGRNTEAFF. The CDR3 nucleotides read TGCGCCAGCAGCCCTAGCGCAGGGCGAAACACTGAAGCTTTCTTT. The V gene is TRBV5-1, the J gene TRBJ1-1, with D perhaps matching TRBD1 (5 bases). Trimming pared 4 bases from V and 2 bases from J, leaving 15 bases between. The CDR3 has 15 amino acids. Germline V gives CDR1 SGHRS, CDR2 YFSETQ. Full variable domain (remainder filled in from reference TRBV5-1 and TRBJ1-1): KAGVTQTPRYLIKTRGQQVTLSCSPISGHRSVSWYQQTPGQGLQFLFEYFSETQRNKGNFPGRFSGRQFSNSRSEMNVSTLELGDSALYLCASSPSAGRNTEAFFGQGTRLTVV.

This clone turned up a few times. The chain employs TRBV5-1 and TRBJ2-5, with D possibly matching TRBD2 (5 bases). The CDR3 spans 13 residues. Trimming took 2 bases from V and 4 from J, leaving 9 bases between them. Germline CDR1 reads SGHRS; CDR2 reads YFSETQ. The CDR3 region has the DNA TGCGCCAGCAGCTTCGGAGGTTCAGAGACCCAGTACTTC. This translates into CASSFGGSETQYF.

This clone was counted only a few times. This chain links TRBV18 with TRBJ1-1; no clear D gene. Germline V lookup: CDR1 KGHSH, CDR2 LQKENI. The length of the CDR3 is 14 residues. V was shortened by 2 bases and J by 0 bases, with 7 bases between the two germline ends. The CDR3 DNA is TGTGCCAGCTCACCATCGGGGTTGAACACTGAAGCTTTCTTT. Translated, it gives CASSPSGLNTEAFF.

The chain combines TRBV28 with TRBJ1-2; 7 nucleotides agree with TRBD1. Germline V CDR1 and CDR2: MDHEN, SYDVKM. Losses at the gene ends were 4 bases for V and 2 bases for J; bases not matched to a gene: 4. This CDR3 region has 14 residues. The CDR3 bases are TGTGCCAGCAGTTCCTCGGGACAGAACTATGGCTACACCTTC. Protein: CASSSSGQNYGYTF.

Written as DNA, the CDR3 is TGCGCCAGCAGTGAGTCTGGCGGACTAGCGTTTCAGTACTTC. Translating gives CASSESGGLAFQYF. V gene TRBV10-1 combines with J gene TRBJ2-7; 9 bases line up with TRBD2. Per germline, CDR1 WNHNN and CDR2 SYGVQD (reference sequence). Germline trimming cut 0 bases from V and 10 bases from J; bases unmatched to any gene: 7. The CDR3 is 14 residues long.

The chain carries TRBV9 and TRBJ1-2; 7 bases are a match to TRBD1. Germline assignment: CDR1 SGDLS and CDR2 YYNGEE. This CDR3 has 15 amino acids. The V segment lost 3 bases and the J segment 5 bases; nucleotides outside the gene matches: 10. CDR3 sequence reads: CASSEARTGEYGYTF. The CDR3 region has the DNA TGTGCCAGCAGCGAGGCCAGGACAGGAGAATATGGCTACACCTTC.

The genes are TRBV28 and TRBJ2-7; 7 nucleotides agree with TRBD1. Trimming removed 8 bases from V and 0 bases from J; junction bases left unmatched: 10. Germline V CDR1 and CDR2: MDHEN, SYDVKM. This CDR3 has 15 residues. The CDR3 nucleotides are TGTGCCAGCTACCCGAGGGGGCACCCCTCCTACGAGCAGTACTTC. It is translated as CASYPRGHPSYEQYF. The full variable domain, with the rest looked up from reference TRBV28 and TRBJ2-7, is DVKVTQSSRYLVKRTGEKVFLECVQDMDHENMFWYRQDPGLGLRLIYFSYDVKMKEKGDIPEGYSVSREKKERFSLILESASTNQTSMYLCASYPRGHPSYEQYFGPGTRLTVT.

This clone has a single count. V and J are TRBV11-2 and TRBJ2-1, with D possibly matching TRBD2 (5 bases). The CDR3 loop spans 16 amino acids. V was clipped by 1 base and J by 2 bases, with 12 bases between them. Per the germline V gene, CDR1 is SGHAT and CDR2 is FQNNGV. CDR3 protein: CASSLGISGPYNEQFF. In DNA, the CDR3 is TGTGCCAGCAGCTTAGGGATCAGCGGCCCCTACAATGAGCAGTTCTTC.

CDR3 protein: CASSPSGTGAYEQYF. DNA of the CDR3: TGCGCCAGCAGCCCATCCGGGACAGGGGCCTACGAGCAGTACTTC. The chain uses TRBV5-1 and TRBJ2-7; the match to TRBD1 covers 10 bases. The CDR3 loop spans 15 amino acids. V shed 4 bases, J shed 2 bases, and the junction held 6 bases outside the gene matches. Germline loops: CDR1 SGHRS, CDR2 YFSETQ.

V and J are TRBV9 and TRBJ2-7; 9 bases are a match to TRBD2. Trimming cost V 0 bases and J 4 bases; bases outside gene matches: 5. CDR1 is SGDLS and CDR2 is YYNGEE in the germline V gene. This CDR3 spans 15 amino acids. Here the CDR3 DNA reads TGTGCCAGCAGCGTAGGACTAGCGGACTCTTACGAGCAGTACTTC. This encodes CASSVGLADSYEQYF. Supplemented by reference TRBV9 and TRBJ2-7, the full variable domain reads DSGVTQTPKHLITATGQRVTLRCSPRSGDLSVYWYQQSLDQGLQFLIQYYNGEERAKGNILERFSAQQFPDLHSELNLSSLELGDSALYFCASSVGLADSYEQYFGPGTRLTVT.

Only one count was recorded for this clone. The CDR3 nucleotides are TGTGCCAGTACCCCTGCCGGGGTGAACACTGAAGCTTTCTTT. It codes for CASTPAGVNTEAFF. The chain employs TRBV19 and TRBJ1-1, with D hard to call. There are 14 residues in the CDR3. With 7 bases removed from V and 0 bases from J, the gap between germline ends came to 12 bases. Germline values: CDR1 LNHDA, CDR2 SQIVND (reference sequence).

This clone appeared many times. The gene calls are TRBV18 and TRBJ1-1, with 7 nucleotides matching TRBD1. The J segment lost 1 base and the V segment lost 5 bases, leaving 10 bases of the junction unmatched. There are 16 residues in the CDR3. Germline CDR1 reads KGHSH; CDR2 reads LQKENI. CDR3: CASSDRDNRGNTEAFF. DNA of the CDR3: TGTGCCAGCTCAGACCGGGACAACAGGGGGAACACTGAAGCTTTCTTT.

The CDR3 DNA sequence: TGTGCCAGTAGTTCCGGGACAGGGGGTTCAGATACGCAGTATTTT. Translation gives CASSSGTGGSDTQYF. The chain uses TRBV19 and TRBJ2-3, with TRBD1 identical over 11 bases. The germline gives CDR1 LNHDA, CDR2 SQIVND (reference sequence). Germline trimming cut 5 bases from V and 4 bases from J; bases unmatched to any gene: 5. This CDR3 region has 15 residues.

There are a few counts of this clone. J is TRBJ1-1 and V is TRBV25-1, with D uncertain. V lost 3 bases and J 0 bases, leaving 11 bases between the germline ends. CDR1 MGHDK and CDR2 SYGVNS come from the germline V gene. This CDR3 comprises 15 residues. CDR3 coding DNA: TGTGCCAGCAGTGATTTCGGGAACCTGAACACTGAAGCTTTCTTT. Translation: CASSDFGNLNTEAFF.

The CDR3 bases are TGTGCCAGCAGTACGACAGGGCCCTCCTATGGCTACACCTTC. It codes for CASSTTGPSYGYTF. This sequence joins TRBV5-8 and TRBJ1-2; TRBD1 agrees at 7 bases. CDR1 is SGHTS, CDR2 YDEGEE, per germline. With V trimmed by 5 bases and J by 4 bases, 8 bases remained unmatched. The CDR3 runs 14 residues.

The CDR3 region has the DNA TGTGCCAGCATGGGACAGGGGGTGAATACGCAGTATTTT. This codes for CASMGQGVNTQYF. The chain links TRBV6-5 to TRBJ2-3, with TRBD1 matching 11 bases. CDR1 and CDR2 from the germline V gene are MNHEY and SVGAGI. The length of the CDR3 is 13 residues. The ends lost 7 bases at V and 7 bases at J; junction bases unmatched: 4.

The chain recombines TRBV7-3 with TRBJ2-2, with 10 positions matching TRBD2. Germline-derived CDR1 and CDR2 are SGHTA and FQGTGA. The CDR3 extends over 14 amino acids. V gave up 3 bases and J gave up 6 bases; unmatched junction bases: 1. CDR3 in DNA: TGTGCCAGCAGCTTCGGGACTAGCGCCGGGGAGCTGTTTTTT. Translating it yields CASSFGTSAGELFF.

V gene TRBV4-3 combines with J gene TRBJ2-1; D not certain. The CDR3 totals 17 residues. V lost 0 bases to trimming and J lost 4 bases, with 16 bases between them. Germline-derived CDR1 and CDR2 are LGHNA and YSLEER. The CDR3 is CASSQDSGLRSYNEQFF. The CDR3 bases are TGCGCCAGCAGCCAAGACAGTGGGCTACGTTCTTACAATGAGCAGTTCTTC.

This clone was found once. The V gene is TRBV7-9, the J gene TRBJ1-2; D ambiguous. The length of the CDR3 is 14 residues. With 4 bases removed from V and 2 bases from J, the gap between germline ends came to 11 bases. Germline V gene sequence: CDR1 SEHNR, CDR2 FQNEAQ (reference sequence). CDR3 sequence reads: CASSSRELNYGYTF. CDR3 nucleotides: TGTGCCAGCAGCTCCCGGGAACTAAACTATGGCTACACCTTC.

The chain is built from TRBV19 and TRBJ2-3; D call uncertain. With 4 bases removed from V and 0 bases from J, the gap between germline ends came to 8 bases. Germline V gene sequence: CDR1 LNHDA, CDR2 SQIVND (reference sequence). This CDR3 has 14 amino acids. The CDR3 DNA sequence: TGTGCCAGTAGTAGGAGCGCGAGCACAGATACGCAGTATTTT. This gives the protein CASSRSASTDTQYF.

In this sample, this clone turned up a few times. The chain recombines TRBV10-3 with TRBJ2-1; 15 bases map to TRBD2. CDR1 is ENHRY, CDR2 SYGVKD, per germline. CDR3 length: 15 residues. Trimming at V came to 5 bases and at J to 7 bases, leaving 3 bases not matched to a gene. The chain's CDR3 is CAISPGLAGGNEQFF. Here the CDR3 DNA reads TGTGCCATCAGTCCTGGACTAGCGGGAGGGAATGAGCAGTTCTTC.